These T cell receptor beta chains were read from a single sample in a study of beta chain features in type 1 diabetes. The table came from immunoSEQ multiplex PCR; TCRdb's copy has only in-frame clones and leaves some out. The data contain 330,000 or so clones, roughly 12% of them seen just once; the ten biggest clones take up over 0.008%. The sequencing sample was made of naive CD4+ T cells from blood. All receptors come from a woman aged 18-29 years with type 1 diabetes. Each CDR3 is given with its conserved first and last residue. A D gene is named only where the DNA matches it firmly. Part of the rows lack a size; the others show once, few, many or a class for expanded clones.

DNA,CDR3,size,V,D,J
TGTGCCAGCAGCTTCGGACTAGCGGGAGGGGTGTACAATGAGCAGTTCTTC,CASSFGLAGGVYNEQFF,-,TRBV11-3,TRBD2,TRBJ2-1
TGTGCCAGCAGCTTAGTGTCGGGGGGGCTCACAGATACGCAGTATTTT,CASSLVSGGLTDTQYF,-,TRBV11-2,TRBD2,TRBJ2-3
TGCGCCAGCACTCGGGATAGGGCCAATGAGCAGTTCTTC,CASTRDRANEQFF,-,TRBV5-1,-,TRBJ2-1
TGTGCCTGGAGTGTACGAGAGAACACTGAAGCTTTCTTT,CAWSVRENTEAFF,few,TRBV30,-,TRBJ1-1
TGTGCCAGCAGCCCTCGCCGGGGGAACACTGAAGCTTTCTTT,CASSPRRGNTEAFF,-,TRBV9,-,TRBJ1-1
TGTGCCAGCAAAGATCCTAGCGGAGCGAGGCACAATGAGCAGTTCTTC,CASKDPSGARHNEQFF,-,TRBV28,TRBD2,TRBJ2-1
TGTGCCAGCAGTCTACAGGGGATTAACTATGGCTACACCTTC,CASSLQGINYGYTF,few,TRBV27,TRBD1,TRBJ1-2
TGTGCCAGCAGCTTAAAGGGGGAGACCCAGTACTTC,CASSLKGETQYF,-,TRBV7-2,-,TRBJ2-5
TGTGCCAGCAGCCGCATTGGGGCCTTAGAGACCCAGTACTTC,CASSRIGALETQYF,few,TRBV7-9,-,TRBJ2-5
TGTGCCTGGAGTGTACAAACAGGGTTGGAGACCCAGTACTTC,CAWSVQTGLETQYF,few,TRBV30,-,TRBJ2-5
TGCGCCAGCAGCCGCCGACTAGCGGGAATTCGGGAGACCCAGTACTTC,CASSRRLAGIRETQYF,few,TRBV4-3,TRBD2,TRBJ2-5
TGTGCCAGCTCACACCTGGACAGGCTCCCCTATGGCTACACCTTC,CASSHLDRLPYGYTF,-,TRBV18,TRBD1,TRBJ1-2
TGCAGCGTTGTTTGGGCAGAATGGTCCACTGAAGCTTTCTTT,CSVVWAEWSTEAFF,-,TRBV29-1,-,TRBJ1-1
TGTGCCAGCAGTCCTGGACAGGGGCCATGGCAGCCCCAGCATTTT,CASSPGQGPWQPQHF,few,TRBV28,TRBD1,TRBJ1-5
TGTGCCAGCACCTTAATGAGGAACACCGGGGAGCTGTTTTTT,CASTLMRNTGELFF,few,TRBV27,-,TRBJ2-2
TGCGCCAGCAGCCCACTAGGGCGCACGCAGTATTTT,CASSPLGRTQYF,few,TRBV5-1,-,TRBJ2-3
TGTGCCAGCAGCAAAAGCGGGCGAGTCCAAGAGACCCAGTACTTC,CASSKSGRVQETQYF,-,TRBV7-2,-,TRBJ2-5
TGCGCCAGCACCTTCTCCTCTGGGGCCAACGTCCTGACTTTC,CASTFSSGANVLTF,-,TRBV5-1,-,TRBJ2-6
TGTGCCAGCAGCAGGACTAGCGGGACACAGTTCTTC,CASSRTSGTQFF,-,TRBV6-5,TRBD2,TRBJ2-1
TGTGCCGGTAGACAGGGCAATCAGCCCCAGCATTTT,CAGRQGNQPQHF,-,TRBV19,-,TRBJ1-5
TGTGCCAGCAGCTTCGGACAGCCCACCGGGGAGCTGTTTTTT,CASSFGQPTGELFF,-,TRBV7-2,-,TRBJ2-2
TGCGCCAGCAGCCCAACGACTCCCTACAATGAGCAGTTCTTC,CASSPTTPYNEQFF,-,TRBV5-1,-,TRBJ2-1
TGCAGCGTTCGAGGGCCCTTCTATGGCTACACCTTC,CSVRGPFYGYTF,few,TRBV29-1,-,TRBJ1-2
TGTGCCAGCAGTGCCCCGACTTATGGGAACACTGAAGCTTTCTTT,CASSAPTYGNTEAFF,few,TRBV6-6,-,TRBJ1-1
TGTGCCTGGGCGCGGGGTACCGGGGAGCTGTTTTTT,CAWARGTGELFF,few,TRBV30,-,TRBJ2-2
TGTGCCAGCAGCCCCGGACAGGGGCCCCTATATGGCTACACCTTC,CASSPGQGPLYGYTF,-,TRBV11-2,TRBD1,TRBJ1-2
TGTGCCAGCACCCCGGGACAGGGCTTCTATGGCTACACCTTC,CASTPGQGFYGYTF,-,TRBV27,TRBD1,TRBJ1-2
TGTGCCAGCAGTTTGGGCGCAGGCCCGCTCTCCTACGAGCAGTACTTC,CASSLGAGPLSYEQYF,few,TRBV5-4,-,TRBJ2-7
TGTGCCATCACCATGGGACAGGGGGAGTCCTACGAGCAGTACTTC,CAITMGQGESYEQYF,few,TRBV10-3,TRBD1,TRBJ2-7
TGTGCCAGTAGTATATCTAGCGGGAAGGCCTACGAGCAGTACTTC,CASSISSGKAYEQYF,-,TRBV19,TRBD2,TRBJ2-7
TGTGCTAGTGCCTCCCCGGGACAGGGGGTCGGCGGGGAGCTGTTTTTT,CASASPGQGVGGELFF,few,TRBV12-5,TRBD1,TRBJ2-2
TGTGCCATCAGTGACTCGGGATCTAGAGTGGAGACCCAGTACTTC,CAISDSGSRVETQYF,-,TRBV10-3,-,TRBJ2-5
TGTGCCAGCAGCGTAGCTAGGGGCGGCGAGCAGTACTTC,CASSVARGGEQYF,-,TRBV9,-,TRBJ2-7
TGCGCCAGCAGCCAAGTCGGCGGTTACTACAATGAGCAGTTCTTC,CASSQVGGYYNEQFF,few,TRBV4-3,-,TRBJ2-1
TGCAGCGTTGAAGTGGGACAGGATCAGCCCCAGCATTTT,CSVEVGQDQPQHF,-,TRBV29-1,TRBD1,TRBJ1-5
TGTGCCAGCACCCTACGGGGAGCAAATTCACCCCTCCACTTT,CASTLRGANSPLHF,few,TRBV2,-,TRBJ1-6
TGTGCCAGCAGCCTACCGTTCCCTGGCACAGATACGCAGTATTTT,CASSLPFPGTDTQYF,few,TRBV21-1,-,TRBJ2-3
TGCGCCAGCAGCCAAGAATCGAGACTAGCAGGCGGGGAGCTGTTTTTT,CASSQESRLAGGELFF,few,TRBV4-1,TRBD2,TRBJ2-2
TGCGCCAGCAGCCCGTCGACAGGGGATACGCAGTATTTT,CASSPSTGDTQYF,-,TRBV4-3,TRBD1,TRBJ2-3
TGTGCCAGCAGTTCCCGGTCGGATACGCAGTATTTT,CASSSRSDTQYF,few,TRBV28,-,TRBJ2-3
TGTGCCAGCAGCTCGGGACAGTACTACGAGCAGTACTTC,CASSSGQYYEQYF,-,TRBV11-2,TRBD1,TRBJ2-7
TGTGCCAGCTCAGCGGGACAGCAGAACACTGAAGCTTTCTTT,CASSAGQQNTEAFF,-,TRBV18,TRBD1,TRBJ1-1
TGTGCCAGCAGCTCCGGGGGAAATACGCAGTATTTT,CASSSGGNTQYF,few,TRBV7-2,-,TRBJ2-3
TGTGCCAGCAGCCCATCGGACAGACGTGTCCAAGAGACCCAGTACTTC,CASSPSDRRVQETQYF,-,TRBV5-6,-,TRBJ2-5
TGCGCCAGCAGCCAAGACTCACAGACCTACGAGCAGTACTTC,CASSQDSQTYEQYF,few,TRBV4-3,-,TRBJ2-7
TGCGCCAGCAGCTTGAGCGGGGACAATCAGCCCCAGCATTTT,CASSLSGDNQPQHF,-,TRBV5-1,-,TRBJ1-5
TGCGCCAGCCATGGACAGGGTCCCTACGAGCAGTACTTC,CASHGQGPYEQYF,-,TRBV10-2,TRBD1,TRBJ2-7
TGCGCCAGCAGCTTGGGCGGAAGCTCCTACAATGAGCAGTTCTTC,CASSLGGSSYNEQFF,few,TRBV5-1,-,TRBJ2-1